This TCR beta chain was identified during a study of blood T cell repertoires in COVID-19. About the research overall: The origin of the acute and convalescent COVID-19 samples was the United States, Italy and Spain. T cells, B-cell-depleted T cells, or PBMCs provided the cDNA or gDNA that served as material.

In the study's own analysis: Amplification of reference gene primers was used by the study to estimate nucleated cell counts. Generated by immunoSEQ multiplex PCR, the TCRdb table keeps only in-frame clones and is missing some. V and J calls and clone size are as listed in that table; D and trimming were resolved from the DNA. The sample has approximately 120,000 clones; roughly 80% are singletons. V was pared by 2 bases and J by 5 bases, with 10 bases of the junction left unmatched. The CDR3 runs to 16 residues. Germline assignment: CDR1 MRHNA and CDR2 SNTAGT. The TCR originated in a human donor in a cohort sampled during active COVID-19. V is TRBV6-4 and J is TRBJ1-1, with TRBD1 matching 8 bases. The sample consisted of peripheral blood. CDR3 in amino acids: CASSDRVDRARTEAFF. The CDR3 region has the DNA TGTGCCAGCAGTGACAGAGTGGACAGGGCGAGGACTGAAGCTTTCTTT.